The TCR beta chain described here comes from a study of blood T cell repertoires in COVID-19. The junction had 13 bases not matched to a gene; V was cut back by 7 bases and J by 9 bases. There are 15 residues in the CDR3. Germline V gene lookup returns CDR1 LNHDA and CDR2 SQIVND (reference sequence). This clone was seen only a few times. Participant reports of clinical history set cohort assignment. Assay used: immunoSEQ multiplex PCR; TCRdb lists only in-frame clones, some missing. This sample has 310,000 or so clones, with around 89% found just once. Material for sequencing was PBMCs or T cells enriched from blood (not recorded which). This TCR derives from a woman younger than 35 with acute COVID-19. The rearrangement links TRBV19 to TRBJ2-1, with TRBD2 matching over 9 bases. CDR3 DNA sequence: TGTGCCAGTACTACCGGGACTAGCCCATTATCTGAGCAGTTCTTC. This sequence encodes CASTTGTSPLSEQFF.